This TCR beta chain was documented in a study of graft-versus-host responses after intestinal transplantation. Turning to the study itself: Grafts were multivisceral, liver-intestinal, or isolated intestinal. Once they had received anti-thymocyte globulin induction, all recipients took tacrolimus and steroids for approximately 3 years. Points from the study as a whole: Researchers found peak circulating GvH clone levels linked to early post-transplant HvG declines. Patients with graft-donor T cell macrochimerism had high graft-versus-host to host-versus-graft clonal ratios in allografts.

For this clone: What it binds is unknown.

Produced via immunoSEQ multiplex PCR; TCRdb's table is partial and in-frame only. Of about 93,000 clones listed, over 80% are singletons. The CDR3 runs 15 residues. V trimming: 9 bases; J trimming: 4 bases; junction bases outside the gene matches: 10. Germline V gives CDR1 ENHRY, CDR2 SYGVKD. The V gene is TRBV10-3, the J gene TRBJ2-3; 10 nucleotides match TRBD2. The specimen comprised unstimulated CD8+ T cells sorted from spleen or lymph node cells, sampled before intestinal transplant. The TCR was taken from a human donor who received an intestinal transplant. CDR3 DNA: TGTGCCATAAGGTCGACTAGCGGGCAGGCAGATACGCAGTATTTT. Translating gives CAIRSTSGQADTQYF.